A single T cell receptor (beta chain) is shown here with its context. The data were obtained in a study of cytomegalovirus exposure and HLA in healthy donors. In germline, CDR1 is MNHEY, CDR2 SVGAGI. This CDR3 has 13 amino acids. The V gene end was trimmed by 7 bases and the J gene end by 3 bases; junction bases not matched to a gene: 6. Method: immunoSEQ multiplex PCR; TCRdb's copy keeps in-frame clones and lacks some. The sample consists of about 360,000 clones, 86% of them appearing once. This sequence originates from a woman aged 18-29 years in good health and CMV-seronegative. Sequencing was done on a sample of PBMCs. The chain couples TRBV6-5 to TRBJ2-7, with 7 bases that match TRBD2. The DNA for the CDR3 is TGTGCCAGCATGGGCGGGAGTCGCTACGAGCAGTACTTC. Amino acid sequence: CASMGGSRYEQYF.